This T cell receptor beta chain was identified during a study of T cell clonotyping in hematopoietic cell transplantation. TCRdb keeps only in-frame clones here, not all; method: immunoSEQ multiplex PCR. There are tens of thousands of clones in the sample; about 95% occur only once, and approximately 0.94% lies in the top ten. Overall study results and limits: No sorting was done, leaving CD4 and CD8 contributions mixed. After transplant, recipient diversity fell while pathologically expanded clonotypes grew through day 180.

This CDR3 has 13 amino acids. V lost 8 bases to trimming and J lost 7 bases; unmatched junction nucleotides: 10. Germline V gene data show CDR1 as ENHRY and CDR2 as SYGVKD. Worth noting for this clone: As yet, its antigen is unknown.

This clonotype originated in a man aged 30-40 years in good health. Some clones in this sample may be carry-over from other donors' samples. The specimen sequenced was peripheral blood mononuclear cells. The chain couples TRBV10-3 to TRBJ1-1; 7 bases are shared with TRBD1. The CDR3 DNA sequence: TGTGCCATCTCCCCGGCCCAGGGGGATGAAGCTTTCTTT. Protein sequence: CAISPAQGDEAFF.